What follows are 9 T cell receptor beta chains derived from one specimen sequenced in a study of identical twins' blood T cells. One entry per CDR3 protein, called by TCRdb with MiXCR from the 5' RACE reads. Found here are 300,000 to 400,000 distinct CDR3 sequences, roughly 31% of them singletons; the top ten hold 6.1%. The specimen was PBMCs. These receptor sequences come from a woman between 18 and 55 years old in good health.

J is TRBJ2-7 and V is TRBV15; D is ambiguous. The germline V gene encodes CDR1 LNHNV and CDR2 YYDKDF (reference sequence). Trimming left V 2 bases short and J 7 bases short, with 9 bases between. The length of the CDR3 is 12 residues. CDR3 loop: CATSRSLGEQYF. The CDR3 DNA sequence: TGTGCCACCAGCAGAAGTCTTGGGGAGCAGTACTTC.

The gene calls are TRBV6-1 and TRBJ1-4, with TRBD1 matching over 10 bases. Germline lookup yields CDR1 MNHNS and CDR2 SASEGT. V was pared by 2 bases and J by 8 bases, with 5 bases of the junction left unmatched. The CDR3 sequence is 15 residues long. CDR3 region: CASSEYGTGEEKLFF. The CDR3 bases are TGTGCCAGCAGTGAATACGGGACAGGGGAAGAAAAACTGTTTTTT.

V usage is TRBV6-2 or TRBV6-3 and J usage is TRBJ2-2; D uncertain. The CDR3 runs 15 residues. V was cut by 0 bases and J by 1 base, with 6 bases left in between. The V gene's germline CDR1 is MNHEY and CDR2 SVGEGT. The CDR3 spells CASSYSRRNTGELFF. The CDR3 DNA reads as TGTGCCAGCAGTTACTCTCGGCGGAACACCGGGGAGCTGTTTTTT.

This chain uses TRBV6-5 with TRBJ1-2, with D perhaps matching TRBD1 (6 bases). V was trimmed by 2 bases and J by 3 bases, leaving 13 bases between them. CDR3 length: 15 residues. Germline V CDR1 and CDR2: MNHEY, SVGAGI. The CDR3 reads CASSYGQGRDYGYTF. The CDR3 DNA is TGTGCCAGCAGTTACGGCCAGGGGAGGGACTATGGCTACACCTTC.

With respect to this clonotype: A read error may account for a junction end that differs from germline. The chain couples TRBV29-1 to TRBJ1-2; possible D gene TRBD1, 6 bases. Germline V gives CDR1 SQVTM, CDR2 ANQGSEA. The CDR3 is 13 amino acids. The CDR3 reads CSVEPRGYRGHTF. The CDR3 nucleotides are TGCAGCGTTGAACCCAGGGGTTACCGTGGCCACACCTTC.

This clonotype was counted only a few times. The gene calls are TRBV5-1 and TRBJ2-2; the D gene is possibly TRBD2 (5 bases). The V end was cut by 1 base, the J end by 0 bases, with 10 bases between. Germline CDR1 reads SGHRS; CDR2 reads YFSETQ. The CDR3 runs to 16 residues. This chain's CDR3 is CASSLTRDSNTGELFF. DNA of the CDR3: TGCGCCAGCAGCTTGACGAGGGATTCGAACACCGGGGAGCTGTTTTTT.

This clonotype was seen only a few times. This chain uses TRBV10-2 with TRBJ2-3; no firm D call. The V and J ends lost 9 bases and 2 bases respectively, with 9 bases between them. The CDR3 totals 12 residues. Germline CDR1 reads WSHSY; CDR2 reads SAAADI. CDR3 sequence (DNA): TGCGCCAGTAGGGTGGACACAGATACGCAGTATTTT. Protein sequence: CASRVDTDTQYF.

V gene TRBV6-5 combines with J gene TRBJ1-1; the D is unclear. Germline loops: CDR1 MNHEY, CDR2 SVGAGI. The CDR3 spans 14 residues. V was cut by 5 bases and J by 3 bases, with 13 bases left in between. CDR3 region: CASSHQLGDTEAFF. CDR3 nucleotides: TGTGCCAGCAGTCATCAGTTAGGCGACACTGAAGCTTTCTTT.

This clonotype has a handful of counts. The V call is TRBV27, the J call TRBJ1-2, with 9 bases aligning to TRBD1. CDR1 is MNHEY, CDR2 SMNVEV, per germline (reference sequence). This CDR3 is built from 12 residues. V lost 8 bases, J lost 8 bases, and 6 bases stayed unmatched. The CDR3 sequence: CASRDRDRGYTF. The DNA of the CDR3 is TGTGCCAGCCGGGACAGGGATCGCGGCTACACCTTC.